This passage covers 20 T cell receptor beta chains from one sample sequenced in a study of blood T cell repertoires in COVID-19. The method was immunoSEQ multiplex PCR; TCRdb's version includes in-frame clones alone and lacks a portion of them. The table lists 160,000 or so clones, roughly nine tenths of them singletons. The sequenced sample was peripheral blood. These receptors all stem from a man in his sixties with acute or convalescent COVID-19.

This chain joins TRBV11-3 and TRBJ2-2; maybe TRBD2 (6 bases). CDR1 and CDR2 (germline): SGHNT, YENEEA. The CDR3 loop spans 16 amino acids. Trimming cost V 1 base and J 5 bases, with 14 bases left between them. CDR3 nucleotide sequence: TGTGCCAGCAGCTTAGGAGCGACGGCGGGGACCGGGGAGCTGTTTTTT. Its protein product is CASSLGATAGTGELFF.

This rearrangement joins TRBV5-4 to TRBJ1-4; the D gene is possibly TRBD1 (6 bases). There are 14 residues in the CDR3. Trimming removed 0 bases from V and 7 bases from J, with 10 bases in between. Germline V CDR1 and CDR2: SGHNT, YYREEE (reference sequence). CDR3 amino acids: CASSLGGGGEKLFF. The CDR3 nucleotides read TGTGCCAGCAGCTTGGGGGGGGGCGGTGAAAAACTGTTTTTT.

Comments on this clone: The junction differs from germline at one of its ends, possibly a read error. The chain joins TRBV7-7 to TRBJ2-1, with TRBD1 as a possible D gene (6 bases). Germline V gene sequence: CDR1 SSHAT, CDR2 FNYEAQ (reference sequence). The CDR3 spans 13 residues. CDR3 in amino acids: CASSLGGQFEQFF. CDR3 coding DNA: TGTGCTAGCAGCTTAGGGGGACAATTTGAGCAGTTCTTC.

The V call is TRBV3-1 (or the pseudogene TRBV3-2), the J call TRBJ2-3; TRBD1 is a possible D gene (6 bases). The V gene lost 5 bases and the J gene lost 5 bases, with 17 bases spanning the gap. This CDR3 has 15 amino acids. Germline values: CDR1 LGHDT, CDR2 YNNKEL (reference sequence). The DNA of the CDR3 is TGTGCCAGCAGCAGCTTAGGGGCAGGGGAAGATACGCAGTATTTT. This gives the protein CASSSLGAGEDTQYF.

The chain combines TRBV6-6 with TRBJ1-2; TRBD1 agrees at 8 bases. This CDR3 has 13 residues. From germline, CDR1 is MNHNY and CDR2 SVGAGI (reference sequence). The trim removed 2 bases at V and 5 bases at J, leaving 1 base unmatched. The CDR3 DNA follows: TGTGCCAGCAGTTACCAGGGGGCATATGGCTACACCTTC. Residues: CASSYQGAYGYTF.

This clone has only a few counts. J is TRBJ1-4 and V is TRBV2; 7 nucleotides align to TRBD1. Trimming at V came to 7 bases and at J to 0 bases, leaving 2 bases not matched to a gene. From germline, CDR1 is SNHLY and CDR2 FYNNEI. CDR3 size: 14 residues. The CDR3 sequence is CASIQGATNEKLFF. Here the CDR3 DNA reads TGTGCCAGCATCCAGGGGGCAACTAATGAAAAACTGTTTTTT.

The CDR3 coding sequence is TGTGCCAGCAGTTTCCTTACCGGGGAGCTGTTTTTT. It is translated as CASSFLTGELFF. The V call is TRBV27, the J call TRBJ2-2; D gene ambiguous. The CDR3 is made up of 12 amino acids. V lost 3 bases and J lost 5, with 4 bases in between. Germline values: CDR1 MNHEY, CDR2 SMNVEV (reference sequence).

V and J are TRBV3-1 (or the pseudogene TRBV3-2) and TRBJ1-1; no firm D call. Germline V gene data show CDR1 as LGHDT and CDR2 as YNNKEL (reference sequence). The V gene lost 0 bases and the J gene lost 5 bases, with 19 bases spanning the gap. The CDR3 is 17 residues long. The CDR3 sequence: CASSQEGRWGGRTEAFF. The CDR3 nucleotides are TGTGCCAGCAGCCAAGAGGGGAGGTGGGGTGGCAGAACTGAAGCTTTCTTT.

The chain combines TRBV15 with TRBJ1-5; TRBD1 is a possible D gene (6 bases). The germline V gene encodes CDR1 LNHNV and CDR2 YYDKDF (reference sequence). V was pared by 4 bases and J by 2 bases, with 15 bases between. The CDR3 is 16 amino acids. The CDR3 loop is CATSTIQQGRNQPQHF. In DNA form, the CDR3 reads TGTGCCACCAGCACCATTCAACAGGGACGCAATCAGCCCCAGCATTTT.

The J gene is TRBJ1-1, the V gene TRBV7-9, with D possibly TRBD1 on 6 matching bases. CDR1 is SEHNR, CDR2 FQNEAQ, per germline (reference sequence). The CDR3 is 11 amino acids. V was cut by 3 bases and J by 10 bases, with 9 bases left in between. DNA for the CDR3: TGTGCCAGCAGCTTCGGGACAACAGCTTTCTTT. It encodes CASSFGTTAFF.

The V gene is TRBV5-1, the J gene TRBJ2-1; perhaps TRBD2 as D (6 bases). Germline V gene sequence: CDR1 SGHRS, CDR2 YFSETQ. V lost 1 base and J lost 0, with 11 bases in between. The CDR3 is 16 amino acids. In DNA, the CDR3 is TGCGCCAGCAGCTTGACCGCGGGGAGCTCCTACAATGAGCAGTTCTTC. Protein sequence: CASSLTAGSSYNEQFF.

This clone was detected only a few times. This rearrangement joins TRBV18 to TRBJ2-7; the D is unclear. Per germline, CDR1 KGHSH and CDR2 LQKENI. This CDR3 region has 19 residues. V was trimmed by 2 bases and J by 3 bases, leaving 26 bases between them. CDR3 in DNA: TGTGCCAGCTCACCAAACTCCTATGGGCCATACCAAAGAGACTACGAGCAGTACTTC. As protein: CASSPNSYGPYQRDYEQYF.

V usage is TRBV3-1 (or the pseudogene TRBV3-2) and J usage is TRBJ1-6, with D maybe TRBD1 (6 bases). The CDR3 runs 13 residues. The V end lost 6 bases, the J end lost 7 bases, and 10 bases lay between the germline ends. Germline CDR1 is LGHDT and CDR2 is YNNKEL (reference sequence). The CDR3 here is CASRRDRNSPLHF. Here the CDR3 DNA reads TGTGCCAGCAGACGCGACAGGAATTCACCCCTCCACTTT.

The V gene is TRBV2, the J gene TRBJ1-2, with D unclear. V was trimmed by 0 bases and J by 6 bases, leaving 5 bases between them. CDR1 is SNHLY, CDR2 FYNNEI, per germline. The CDR3 sequence is 12 residues long. CDR3 protein: CASSEASDGYTF. DNA for the CDR3: TGTGCCAGCAGTGAAGCCTCGGATGGCTACACCTTC.

This sequence joins TRBV4-3 and TRBJ2-5; D perhaps matches TRBD1 (5 bases). There are 15 residues in the CDR3. V dropped 4 bases and J dropped 0 bases, with 12 bases sitting between them. Germline V gives CDR1 LGHNA, CDR2 YSLEER. The DNA of the CDR3 is TGCGCCAGCAGCCTCCAAAAGGGGCACCAAGAGACCCAGTACTTC. Amino acids: CASSLQKGHQETQYF.

This chain joins TRBV5-1 and TRBJ2-1; D is possibly TRBD1 (5 bases). Germline V gives CDR1 SGHRS, CDR2 YFSETQ. The CDR3 has 17 residues. V was clipped by 0 bases and J by 0 bases, with 13 bases between them. CDR3 sequence: CASSLAQGRISYNEQFF. The CDR3 DNA follows: TGCGCCAGCAGCTTGGCTCAGGGAAGGATCTCCTACAATGAGCAGTTCTTC.

The chain is built from TRBV6-5 and TRBJ1-3, with D hard to call. Per germline, CDR1 MNHEY and CDR2 SVGAGI. This CDR3 has 15 residues. Trimming pared 0 bases from V and 4 bases from J, leaving 10 bases between. CDR3 in DNA: TGTGCCAGCAGTTACTCGCGGGGAAGGGGAAACACCATATATTTT. This codes for CASSYSRGRGNTIYF.

The chain recombines TRBV4-3 with TRBJ2-2, with 10 bases identical to TRBD2. V dropped 3 bases and J dropped 5; count of bases not matched to a gene: 6. Germline CDR1 reads LGHNA; CDR2 reads YSLEER. The CDR3 contains 16 residues. DNA of the CDR3: TGCGCCAGCAGCCAGTTAGCGGGGGGAGGTACCGGGGAGCTGTTTTTT. Translation: CASSQLAGGGTGELFF.

In its sample, this clone was seen once. The V and J genes are TRBV5-8 and TRBJ1-4; 7 nucleotides align to TRBD1. Germline CDR1 and CDR2: SGHTS and YDEGEE. This CDR3 has 15 residues. Trimming took 3 bases from V and 7 from J; bases not matched to a gene: 9. The CDR3 DNA is TGTGCCAGCAGCTACGGACAGGCAGGATTTGAAAAACTGTTTTTT. Protein: CASSYGQAGFEKLFF.

The chain joins TRBV7-2 to TRBJ1-1; 11 bases map to TRBD1. V shed 1 base, J shed 10 bases, and the junction held 5 bases outside the gene matches. CDR3 length: 14 residues. Looked up from germline, CDR1 is SGHTA and CDR2 is FQGNSA. CDR3 region: CASSLGTGGAGAFF. The CDR3 DNA reads TGTGCCAGCAGCTTAGGGACAGGGGGCGCAGGAGCTTTCTTT.